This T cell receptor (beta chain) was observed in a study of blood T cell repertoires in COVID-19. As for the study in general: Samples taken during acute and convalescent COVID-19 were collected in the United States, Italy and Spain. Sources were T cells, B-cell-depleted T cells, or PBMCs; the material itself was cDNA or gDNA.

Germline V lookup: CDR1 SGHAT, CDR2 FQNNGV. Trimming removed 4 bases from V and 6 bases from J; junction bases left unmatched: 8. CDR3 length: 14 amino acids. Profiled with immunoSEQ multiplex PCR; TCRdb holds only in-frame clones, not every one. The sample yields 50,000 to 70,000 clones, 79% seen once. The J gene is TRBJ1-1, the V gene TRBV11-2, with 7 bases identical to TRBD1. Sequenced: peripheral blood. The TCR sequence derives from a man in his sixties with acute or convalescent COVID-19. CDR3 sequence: CASSSTPTGPEAFF. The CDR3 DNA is TGTGCCAGCAGCTCTACCCCGACAGGGCCTGAAGCTTTCTTT.